The clone carrying this T cell receptor (beta chain) was seen just once. Antigen: not known. These data come from a study of blood T cells in healthy people across ages. Overall study results and limits: Diversity figures based on one million T cells were deemed too low. The long-lived group displayed more naive CD4+ cells, plus higher diversity, than the aged donors did.

It was with a sample-barcoded 5' primer and a J-beta primer mix that a second PCR of about 6 to 12 cycles was run. TCRdb called the 5' RACE reads again in MiXCR, with one record for every CDR3 protein. The data show about a million distinct CDR3 sequences, with approximately 49% seen just once and about an eighth held by the top ten. Trimming cost V 1 base and J 3 bases, with 7 bases left between them. CDR3 size: 15 residues. Germline CDR1 and CDR2: SGHAT and FQNNGV. The sample taken for sequencing was blood. The chain links TRBV11-2 to TRBJ1-6, with D possibly being TRBD1 (5 bases). The receptor was derived from a man aged 25-40 years in good health. CDR3 loop: CASSLGQYYNSPLHF. The CDR3 DNA is TGTGCCAGCAGCTTAGGACAGTACTATAATTCACCCCTCCACTTT.